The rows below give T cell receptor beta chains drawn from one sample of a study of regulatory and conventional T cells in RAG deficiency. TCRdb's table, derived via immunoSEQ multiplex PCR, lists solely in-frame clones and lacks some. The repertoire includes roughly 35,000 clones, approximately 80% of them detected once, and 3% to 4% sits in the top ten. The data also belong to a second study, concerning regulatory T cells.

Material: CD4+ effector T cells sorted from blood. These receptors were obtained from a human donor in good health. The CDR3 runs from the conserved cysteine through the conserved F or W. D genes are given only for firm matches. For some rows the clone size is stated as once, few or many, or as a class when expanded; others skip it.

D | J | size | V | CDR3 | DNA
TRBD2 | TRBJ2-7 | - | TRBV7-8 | CASSPRTSGAYEQYF | TGTGCCAGCAGCCCTCGGACTAGCGGTGCCTACGAGCAGTACTTC
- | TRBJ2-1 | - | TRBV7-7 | CASSLTGNNEQFF | TGTGCTAGCAGCTTAACGGGGAACAATGAGCAGTTCTTC
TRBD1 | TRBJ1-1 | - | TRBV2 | CASSRQGNTEAFF | TGTGCCAGCAGCCGACAGGGAAACACTGAAGCTTTCTTT
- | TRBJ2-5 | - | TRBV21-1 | CASSTHFDTQETQYF | TGTGCCAGCAGCACACATTTTGATACACAAGAGACCCAGTACTTC
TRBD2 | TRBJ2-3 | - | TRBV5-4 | CASSSKGRGVTDTQYF | TGTGCCAGCAGTTCAAAGGGGCGGGGGGTCACAGATACGCAGTATTTT
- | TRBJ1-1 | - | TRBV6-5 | CASQQGTEAFF | TGTGCCAGCCAACAGGGAACTGAAGCTTTCTTT
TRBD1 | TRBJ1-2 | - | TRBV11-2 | CASSPLSLTGGGGYTF | TGTGCCAGCAGCCCCCTGTCTCTTACAGGGGGAGGAGGCTACACCTTC
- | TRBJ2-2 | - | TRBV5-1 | CASSLRAIGELFF | TGCGCCAGCAGCTTAAGAGCTATCGGGGAGCTGTTTTTT
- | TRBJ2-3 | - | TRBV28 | CASSSLGGTQYF | TGTGCCAGCAGTTCACTAGGAGGTACGCAGTATTTT
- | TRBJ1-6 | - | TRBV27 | CASSLWDSPLHF | TGTGCCAGCAGTTTATGGGATTCACCCCTCCACTTT
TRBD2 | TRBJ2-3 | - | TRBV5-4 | CASSPGTSGGDTQYF | TGTGCCAGCAGCCCTGGGACTAGCGGGGGGGATACGCAGTATTTT
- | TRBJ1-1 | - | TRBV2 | CASSDRQMGAFF | TGTGCCAGCAGTGACCGACAGATGGGGGCTTTCTTT
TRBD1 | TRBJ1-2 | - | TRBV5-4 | CASSEPGQTRRGYTF | TGTGCCAGCAGCGAGCCGGGACAGACCCGGAGGGGCTACACCTTC
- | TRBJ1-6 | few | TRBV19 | CASRIKAVNSPLHF | TGTGCCAGTAGAATCAAGGCGGTGAATTCACCCCTCCACTTT
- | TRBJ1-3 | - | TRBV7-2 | CASSLAGQISGNTIYF | TGTGCCAGCAGCTTAGCAGGACAGATCTCTGGAAACACCATATATTTT
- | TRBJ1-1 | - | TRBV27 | CASSSGVGAFF | TGTGCCAGCAGTTCAGGGGTCGGAGCTTTCTTT
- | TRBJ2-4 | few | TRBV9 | CASSVVQDSQFQYF | TGTGCCAGCAGCGTAGTGCAGGACAGCCAATTTCAGTACTTC
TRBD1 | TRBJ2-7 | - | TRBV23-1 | CASSQDRGPWEQYF | TGCGCCAGCAGTCAGGACAGGGGGCCTTGGGAGCAGTACTTC
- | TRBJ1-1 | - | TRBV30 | CAWTRVSMNTEAFF | TGTGCCTGGACTAGAGTATCAATGAACACTGAAGCTTTCTTT
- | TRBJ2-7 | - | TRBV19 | CASSMDGMYEQYF | TGTGCCAGTAGTATGGATGGGATGTACGAGCAGTACTTC
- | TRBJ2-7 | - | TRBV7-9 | CASSLASIGGEQYF | TGTGCCAGCAGCTTAGCGAGTATCGGGGGCGAGCAGTACTTC
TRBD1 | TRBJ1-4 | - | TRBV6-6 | CASSYSRTGAEKLFF | TGTGCCAGCAGTTACTCGAGGACAGGGGCCGAAAAACTGTTTTTT
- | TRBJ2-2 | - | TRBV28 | CASSQIGGQNTGELFF | TGTGCCAGCAGTCAAATAGGGGGGCAGAACACCGGGGAGCTGTTTTTT
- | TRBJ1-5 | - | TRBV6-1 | CAADKGGGPQHF | TGTGCCGCCGATAAAGGGGGAGGGCCCCAGCATTTT
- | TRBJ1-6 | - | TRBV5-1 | CAKRTATGHLNSPLHF | TGCGCCAAAAGAACGGCCACGGGACACCTTAATTCACCCCTCCACTTT
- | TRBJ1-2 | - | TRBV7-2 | CASSGDPNYGYTF | TGTGCCAGCAGCGGGGACCCTAACTATGGCTACACCTTC
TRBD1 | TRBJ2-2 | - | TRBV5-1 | CASSKGQGTGELFF | TGCGCCAGCAGCAAGGGACAGGGAACCGGGGAGCTGTTTTTT
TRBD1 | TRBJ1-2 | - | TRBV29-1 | CSVAGTGILRYGYTF | TGCAGCGTTGCCGGGACAGGTATCTTGCGGTATGGCTACACCTTC
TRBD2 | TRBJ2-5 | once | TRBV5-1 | CASSRGLVETQYF | TGCGCCAGCAGCCGAGGACTAGTGGAGACCCAGTACTTC
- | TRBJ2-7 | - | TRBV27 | CASSFYRVRHEQYF | TGTGCCAGCAGTTTTTACAGGGTTCGGCACGAGCAGTACTTC
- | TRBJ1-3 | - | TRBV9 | CASSVGSGNTIYF | TGTGCCAGCAGCGTAGGTTCTGGAAACACCATATATTTT
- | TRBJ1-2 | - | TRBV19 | CASTRDIGPTNYGYTF | TGTGCCAGTACGAGGGACATCGGTCCCACTAACTATGGCTACACCTTC
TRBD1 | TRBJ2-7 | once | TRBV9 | CASSVTGQSRDYEQYF | TGTGCCAGCAGCGTTACGGGACAGAGTAGGGACTACGAGCAGTACTTC
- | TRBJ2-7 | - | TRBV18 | CASSVSSSYEQYF | TGTGCCAGCTCAGTCAGCAGCTCCTACGAGCAGTACTTC
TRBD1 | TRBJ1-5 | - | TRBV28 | CASRSSGGLPAQHF | TGTGCCAGCAGGTCTTCAGGGGGCCTCCCGGCCCAGCATTTT
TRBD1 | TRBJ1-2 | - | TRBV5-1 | CASSLSTGGNYGYTF | TGCGCCAGCAGCCTATCGACAGGGGGTAACTATGGCTACACCTTC
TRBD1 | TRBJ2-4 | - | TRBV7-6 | CASSLADRAGGLAKNIQYF | TGTGCCAGCAGCTTAGCGGACAGGGCCGGGGGTTTAGCCAAAAACATTCAGTACTTC
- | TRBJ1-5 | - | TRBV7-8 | CASSLVWGGNQPQHF | TGTGCCAGCAGCTTAGTTTGGGGGGGGAATCAGCCCCAGCATTTT
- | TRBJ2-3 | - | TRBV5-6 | CASSVGLSTDTQYF | TGTGCCAGCAGCGTAGGCCTTTCCACAGATACGCAGTATTTT
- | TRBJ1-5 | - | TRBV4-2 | CASSQPGSNQPQHF | TGTGCCAGCAGCCAACCTGGGAGCAATCAGCCCCAGCATTTT
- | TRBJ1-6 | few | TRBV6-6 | CASGLQGSPLHF | TGTGCCAGCGGCCTACAGGGTTCACCCCTCCACTTT
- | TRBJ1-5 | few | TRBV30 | CAWSGGTLLQPQHF | TGTGCCTGGAGTGGCGGGACACTACTTCAGCCCCAGCATTTT
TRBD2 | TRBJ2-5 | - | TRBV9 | CASSAQALAGGLETQYF | TGTGCCAGCAGCGCCCAAGCACTAGCGGGGGGGCTTGAGACCCAGTACTTC
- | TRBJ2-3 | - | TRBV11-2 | CASSLDPRGWTDTQYF | TGTGCCAGCAGCTTAGATCCCCGGGGGTGGACAGATACGCAGTATTTT
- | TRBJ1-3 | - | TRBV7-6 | CASSLFVGNTIYF | TGTGCCAGCAGCTTATTTGTGGGAAACACCATATATTTT
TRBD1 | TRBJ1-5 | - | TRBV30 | CAWRGTVDQPQHF | TGTGCCTGGAGGGGGACAGTTGATCAGCCCCAGCATTTT
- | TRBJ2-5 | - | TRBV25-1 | CASRGAREETQYF | TGTGCCAGCAGGGGCGCCAGAGAAGAGACCCAGTACTTC
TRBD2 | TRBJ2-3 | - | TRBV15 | CATSRDRAGGITDTQYF | TGTGCCACCAGCAGAGATCGGGCGGGGGGCATCACAGATACGCAGTATTTT
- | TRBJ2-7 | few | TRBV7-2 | CASSLASSVSYEQYF | TGTGCCAGCAGCTTAGCCTCAAGCGTCTCCTACGAGCAGTACTTC
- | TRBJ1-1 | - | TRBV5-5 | CASSLEQVLPEAFF | TGTGCCAGCAGCTTGGAGCAGGTATTGCCTGAAGCTTTCTTT
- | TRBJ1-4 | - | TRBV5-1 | CASSYRSSNEKLFF | TGCGCCAGCAGCTACAGGTCTTCCAATGAAAAACTGTTTTTT
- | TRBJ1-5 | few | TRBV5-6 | CASSLRFGNQPQHF | TGTGCCAGCAGCTTGAGGTTTGGCAATCAGCCCCAGCATTTT